This TCR beta chain was recovered during a study of identical twins. TCRdb re-analysed the 5' RACE reads in MiXCR, keeping a single row per CDR3 protein. The sample records 400,000 to 550,000 distinct CDR3 sequences, approximately 24% being singletons. The CDR3 loop spans 13 amino acids. Germline V gives CDR1 LNHDA, CDR2 SQIVND (reference sequence). Between the trimmed V and J ends, which lost 10 bases and 1 base, there was a span of 12 bases. Study-level findings and limits: Researchers reported excess low generation probability among twin-shared out-of-frame alpha sequences.

Worth noting for this clonotype: The antigen remains undetermined.

These sequences were also reported in another study, on T cells expressing NK-cell markers. From that report: The dominant NKG2C+ clonotypes represented about 1.0-8% of CD8+ T cells in over 5 donors.

This TCR derives from a woman aged 18-35 years in good health. The gene calls are TRBV19 and TRBJ2-3, with D uncertain. Sequenced: CD4+ T cells sorted from blood. CDR3 amino acids: CATRQAGTDTQYF. For the CDR3, the DNA is TGTGCCACCCGTCAGGCCGGCACAGATACGCAGTATTTT.